This is a list of T cell receptor beta chains from one sample in a study of blood T cell repertoires in COVID-19. Profiled with immunoSEQ multiplex PCR; TCRdb holds only in-frame clones, not every one. The data contain approximately 90,000 clones, around four fifths of them seen just once; the ten biggest clones take up 31%. Sequenced sample: peripheral blood. All receptors come from a woman aged 80 or over with active or convalescent COVID-19. Both conserved end residues are part of each CDR3. Fields, in order: clone size, V gene, J gene, D gene, CDR3 length, CDR3 protein, CDR3 DNA. A D gene is named only where the DNA matches it firmly. Clone size appears in some rows only: once, few, many, or a class for an expanded clone.

.	TRBV10-3	TRBJ2-6	.	13	CAIEPTGANVLTF	TGTGCCATCGAGCCAACTGGGGCCAACGTCCTGACTTTC
.	TRBV19	TRBJ2-2	.	16	CASSIGPGLNTGELFF	TGTGCCAGTAGTATAGGCCCGGGACTTAACACCGGGGAGCTGTTTTTT
.	TRBV14	TRBJ2-5	.	16	CASSRGHSGGGETQYF	TGTGCCAGCAGCAGGGGCCACTCGGGGGGCGGCGAGACCCAGTACTTC
.	TRBV28	TRBJ1-1	.	11	CASTSVTEAFF	TGTGCCAGCACCTCCGTCACTGAAGCTTTCTTT
.	TRBV6-5	TRBJ1-1	TRBD1	15	CASSYTYDRGNEAFF	TGTGCCAGCAGTTACACCTATGACAGGGGTAATGAAGCTTTCTTT
.	TRBV28	TRBJ1-5	TRBD1	14	CASSTGTGNQPQHF	TGTGCCAGCAGTACCGGGACAGGCAATCAGCCCCAGCATTTT
.	TRBV7-9	TRBJ1-2	TRBD1	16	CASSHDRVGANYGYTF	TGTGCCAGCAGCCATGACAGGGTAGGCGCTAACTATGGCTACACCTTC
few	TRBV19	TRBJ1-1	.	12	CASSTYGTEAFF	TGTGCCAGTAGTACCTATGGCACTGAAGCTTTCTTT
once	TRBV28	TRBJ1-2	.	12	CASSLRIYGYTF	TGTGCCAGCAGTTTGAGAATCTATGGCTACACCTTC
.	TRBV2	TRBJ2-3	TRBD1	14	CASSRDRGTDTQYF	TGTGCCAGCAGTCGGGACAGGGGTACAGATACGCAGTATTTT
.	TRBV6-1	TRBJ1-6	.	15	CASSDRTANNSPLHF	TGTGCCAGCAGTGATCGGACAGCAAATAATTCACCCCTCCACTTT
.	TRBV28	TRBJ1-2	.	12	CASSLRGYGYTF	TGTGCCAGCAGTTTAAGGGGGTATGGCTACACCTTC
.	TRBV2	TRBJ2-1	.	14	CASSFPERALEQFF	TGTGCCAGCAGTTTTCCTGAGCGGGCTCTTGAGCAGTTCTTC
.	TRBV18	TRBJ1-2	TRBD1	14	CASSSGQGNYGYTF	TGTGCCAGCTCATCAGGACAGGGGAACTATGGCTACACCTTC
.	TRBV18	TRBJ2-1	.	13	CASSPVGSGEQFF	TGTGCCAGCTCACCGGTCGGGAGCGGCGAGCAGTTCTTC
few	TRBV4-1	TRBJ2-5	.	14	CASSQGGEARTQYF	TGCGCCAGCAGCCAAGGGGGGGAGGCGCGGACCCAGTACTTC
.	TRBV29-1	TRBJ2-7	TRBD2	12	CSVVGLAGELYF	TGCAGCGTTGTGGGGCTAGCGGGAGAGCTGTACTTC
.	TRBV13	TRBJ2-3	TRBD2	16	CASSLSGGTFTDTQYF	TGTGCCAGCAGCTTATCGGGGGGAACTTTCACAGATACGCAGTATTTT
.	TRBV4-3	TRBJ2-7	TRBD2	13	CASSQDPAGEQYF	TGCGCCAGCAGCCAAGATCCAGCGGGGGAGCAGTACTTC
.	TRBV11-2	TRBJ2-2	TRBD2	18	CASSFRSSGPWNTGELFF	TGTGCCAGCAGCTTCCGGTCTAGCGGTCCATGGAACACCGGGGAGCTGTTTTTT
few	TRBV7-6	TRBJ1-5	TRBD1	15	CASSQGALFNQPQHF	TGTGCCAGCAGCCAGGGGGCTTTATTCAATCAGCCCCAGCATTTT
.	TRBV5-1	TRBJ2-2	.	13	CASREQNTGELFF	TGCGCCAGCAGGGAGCAGAACACCGGGGAGCTGTTTTTT
.	TRBV6-2/TRBV6-3	TRBJ1-5	.	16	CASSYSQGSSNQPQHF	TGTGCCAGCAGTTACTCTCAGGGGTCCAGCAATCAGCCCCAGCATTTT
.	TRBV28	TRBJ2-6	.	14	CASSSPLGANVLTF	TGTGCCAGCAGTTCCCCCCTTGGGGCCAACGTCCTGACTTTC
.	TRBV19	TRBJ2-1	.	15	CASSTEKSSYNEQFF	TGTGCCAGTAGTACCGAGAAAAGCTCCTACAATGAGCAGTTCTTC
once	TRBV29-1	TRBJ1-1	.	11	CSVESDTEAFF	TGCAGCGTTGAGTCCGACACTGAAGCTTTCTTT